This TCR beta chain originates from a study of cytotoxic CD8 clonotypes in ibrutinib-treated CLL. Assay: immunoSEQ multiplex PCR; the TCRdb copy retains only in-frame clones and omits some. The table includes 35,000 to 55,000 clones, 69% detected once. This CDR3 has 14 amino acids. V dropped 6 bases and J dropped 6; count of bases not matched to a gene: 7. Germline V lookup: CDR1 MNHEY, CDR2 SMNVEV (reference sequence). The chain carries TRBV27 and TRBJ2-5, with 10 bases matching TRBD2. The TCR sequence derives from a human donor with chronic lymphocytic leukemia. Specimen: PBMCs, collected after 12 months of ibrutinib treatment. CDR3 in amino acids: CASSRTSGPKTQYF. The CDR3 coding sequence is TGTGCCAGCAGCCGGACTAGCGGCCCTAAGACCCAGTACTTC.